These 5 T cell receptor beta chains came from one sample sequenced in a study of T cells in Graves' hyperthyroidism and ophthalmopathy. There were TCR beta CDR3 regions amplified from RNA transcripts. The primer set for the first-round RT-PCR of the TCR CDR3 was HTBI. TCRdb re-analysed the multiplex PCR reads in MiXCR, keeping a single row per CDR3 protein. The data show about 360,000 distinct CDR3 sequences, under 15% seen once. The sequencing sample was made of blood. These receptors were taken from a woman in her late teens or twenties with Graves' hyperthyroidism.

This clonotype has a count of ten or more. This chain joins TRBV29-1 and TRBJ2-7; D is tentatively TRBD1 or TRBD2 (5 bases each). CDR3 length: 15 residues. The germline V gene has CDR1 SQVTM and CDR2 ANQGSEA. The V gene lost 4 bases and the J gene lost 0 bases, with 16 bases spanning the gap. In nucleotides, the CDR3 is TGCAGCGTTGGGGACGGCCCAAGAGGCTCCTACGAGCAGTACTTC. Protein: CSVGDGPRGSYEQYF.

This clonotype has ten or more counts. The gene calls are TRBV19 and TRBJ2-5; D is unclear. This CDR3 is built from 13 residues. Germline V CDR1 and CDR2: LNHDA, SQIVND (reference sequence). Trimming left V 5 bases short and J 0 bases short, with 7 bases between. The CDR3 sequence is CASSLQYQETQYF. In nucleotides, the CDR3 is TGTGCCAGTAGTCTCCAGTACCAAGAGACCCAGTACTTC.

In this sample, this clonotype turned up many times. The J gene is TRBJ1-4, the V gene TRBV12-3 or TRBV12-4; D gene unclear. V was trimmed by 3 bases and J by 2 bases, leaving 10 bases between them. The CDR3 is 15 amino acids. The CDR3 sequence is CASSFPGLTNEKLFF. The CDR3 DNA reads TGTGCCAGCAGTTTCCCGGGTCTCACTAATGAAAAACTGTTTTTT.

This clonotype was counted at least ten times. The CDR3 sequence: CSARGGETQYF. The CDR3 DNA is TGCAGTGCTAGAGGGGGTGAGACCCAGTACTTC. This sequence joins TRBV20-1 and TRBJ2-5; unclear D gene. Germline V CDR1 and CDR2: DFQATT, SNEGSKA (reference sequence). This CDR3 has 11 amino acids. Trimming left V 1 base short and J 5 bases short, with 5 bases between.

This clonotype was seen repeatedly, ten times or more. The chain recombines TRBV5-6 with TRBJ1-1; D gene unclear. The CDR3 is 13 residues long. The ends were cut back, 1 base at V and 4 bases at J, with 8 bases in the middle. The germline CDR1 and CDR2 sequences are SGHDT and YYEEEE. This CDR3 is CASSLRGGTEAFF. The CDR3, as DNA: TGTGCCAGCAGCTTGCGGGGTGGCACTGAAGCTTTCTTT. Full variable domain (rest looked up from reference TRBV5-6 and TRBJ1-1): DAGVTQSPTHLIKTRGQQVTLRCSPKSGHDTVSWYQQALGQGPQFIFQYYEEEERQRGNFPDRFSGHQFPNYSSELNVNALLLGDSALYLCASSLRGGTEAFFGQGTRLTVV.